This entry is about one T cell receptor beta chain. As yet, its antigen is unknown. The data belong to a study of PD-1 blockade in classical Hodgkin lymphoma. Sequencing used immunoSEQ multiplex PCR; TCRdb keeps in-frame clones, though not all of them. The sample lists under 20,000 clones; over 60% were seen once. Study-wide results and caveats: By C4D1 there was a significant rise in CD4+ TCR diversity but not in CD8+ TCR diversity.

Each of the patients experienced relapse following autologous stem cell transplantation, and their brentuximab vedotin exposure differed. Complete response, partial response or progressive disease were the best responses. The material sequenced was peripheral blood mononuclear cells (PBMCs), taken before the second cycle of nivolumab. The receptor was derived from a human donor with classical Hodgkin lymphoma.

The CDR3, as DNA: TGTGCCAGCAGTAGCAGGGGAGAGACCTACGAGCAGTACTTC. This codes for CASSSRGETYEQYF. J is TRBJ2-7 and V is TRBV27; possible D gene TRBD1, 6 bases. This CDR3 is built from 14 residues. Trimming removed 5 bases from V and 2 bases from J, with 13 bases in between. CDR1 and CDR2 from the germline V gene are MNHEY and SMNVEV (reference sequence).